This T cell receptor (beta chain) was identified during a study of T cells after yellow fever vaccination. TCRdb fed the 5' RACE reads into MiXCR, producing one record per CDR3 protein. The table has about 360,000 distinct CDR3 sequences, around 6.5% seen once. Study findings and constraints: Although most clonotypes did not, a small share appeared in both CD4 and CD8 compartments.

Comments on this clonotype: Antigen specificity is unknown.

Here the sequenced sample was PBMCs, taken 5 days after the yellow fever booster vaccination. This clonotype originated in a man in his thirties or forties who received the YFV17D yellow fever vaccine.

The CDR3 is CASRAGAATEQFF. CDR3 sequence (DNA): TGTGCCAGCAGGGCAGGGGCCGCGACTGAGCAGTTCTTC. The V gene is TRBV6-5, the J gene TRBJ2-1; possibly TRBD1 for D (6 bases). The CDR3 spans 13 residues. Trimming shortened V by 6 bases and J by 9 bases, and 15 bases separated the two germline ends. The germline gives CDR1 MNHEY, CDR2 SVGAGI.